The present T cell receptor beta chain was sequenced within a study of OX40 agonist ivuxolimab in advanced cancers. The overall study: Patients' therapy was ivuxolimab, an antibody that acts as an agonist of OX40 (CD134). Among those treated, three patients had partial responses, one with hepatocellular carcinoma and two with cutaneous melanoma.

Sequenced by immunoSEQ multiplex PCR; TCRdb stores in-frame clones only, minus some. In the table there are about 99,000 clones, more than 85% of which are singletons. Trimming removed 6 bases from V and 3 bases from J; junction bases left unmatched: 5. The CDR3 sequence is 14 residues long. Germline loops: CDR1 SGHAT, CDR2 FQNNGV. Sequences were derived from CD4+ or CD8+ T cells sorted from blood, sampled in a trial of the OX40 agonist ivuxolimab. The chain uses TRBV11-2 and TRBJ2-7; TRBD1 matches 10 bases. This TCR was recovered from an adult with an advanced solid tumor such as melanoma, head and neck, liver or kidney cancer. CDR3 in DNA: TGTGCCAGCAGTCGGGACAGGGGAGACTACGAGCAGTACTTC. Translating gives CASSRDRGDYEQYF.